This entry features one T cell receptor beta chain sequence. Its antigen is unidentified. The CDR3 loop spans 13 amino acids. The V end lost 4 bases, the J end lost 8 bases, and 15 bases lay between the germline ends. Germline CDR1 reads SGDLS; CDR2 reads YYNGEE. CD45RO-negative, CCR7-selected cells formed the naive CD8 fraction, which excluded terminally differentiated effector memory CD45RA+ cells. The entry originates in a study of shared clonotypes between healthy human individuals. The method was immunoSEQ multiplex PCR; TCRdb's version includes in-frame clones alone and lacks a portion of them. The sample lists about 680,000 clones, just over 90% seen once, with about 24% in the top ten. Study-level findings and limits: Clonotypes that were shared across four donors made up about 4.5% of naive CD4 clonotypes.

The receptor was isolated from a man aged 25 to 45 in good health. The chain recombines TRBV9 with TRBJ1-2, with D perhaps TRBD1 (6 bases). Input material: naive CD8+ T cells sorted from blood. This chain's CDR3 is CASSPGAGSGYTF. CDR3 nucleotide sequence: TGTGCCAGCAGCCCAGGGGCAGGCAGCGGCTACACCTTC.